A selection of T cell receptor beta chains follows, all from one sample in a study of early T cells in non-severe SARS-CoV-2 infection. TCRdb reprocessed the 5' RACE reads via MiXCR and lists one record per CDR3 protein. The sample holds 25,000 to 35,000 distinct CDR3 sequences, roughly 4.6% seen once. This material consisted of whole blood, taken at baseline. These receptors originate from an adult who was a healthcare worker with PCR-confirmed SARS-CoV-2 infection or an uninfected control (not recorded which). The CDR3 runs from the conserved cysteine through the conserved F or W. The D gene is left open where the match is weak. Clone size is given for some rows only: seen once, a few or many times, or a class if the clone is expanded.

clone_size cdr3_length j_call d_call v_call cdr3_aa
. 14 TRBJ2-3 . TRBV4-2 CATEEGGAGDTQYF
. 15 TRBJ2-6 . TRBV5-1 CASSLGASGANVLTF
many 13 TRBJ1-2 . TRBV20-1 CSARDIGGGGYTF
medium-sized 14 TRBJ2-7 . TRBV10-3 CAISESVVSGEQYF
many 15 TRBJ2-2 TRBD1 TRBV7-9 CASSQRTGGHGELFF
medium-sized 16 TRBJ2-2 TRBD2 TRBV6-4 CASSGTSGRSAGELFF
many 15 TRBJ2-6 TRBD1 TRBV7-8 CASRDRGYGANVLTF
. 14 TRBJ2-5 . TRBV7-6 CASSVGAWEETQYF
many 13 TRBJ2-7 . TRBV5-1 CASSFGESREQYF
many 12 TRBJ2-1 . TRBV24-1 CATSSYSAEQFF
many 14 TRBJ1-5 . TRBV7-9 CASSLEQHNQPQHF
few 15 TRBJ2-3 . TRBV5-3 CARSLTGRQLDTQYF
. 15 TRBJ2-3 TRBD2 TRBV7-2 CASSWVAGGQETQYF
many 15 TRBJ1-1 . TRBV10-3 CAISERGGMNTEAFF
many 16 TRBJ2-3 . TRBV12-3/TRBV12-4 CASSFRGGGYTDTQYF
many 15 TRBJ2-5 TRBD1 TRBV5-5 CASSSLGTGQETQYF
. 18 TRBJ2-1 TRBD1 TRBV7-3 CASSLTAVGTGELNEQFF
many 15 TRBJ2-3 . TRBV20-1 CSARDPWVSTDTQYF
few 15 TRBJ2-2 TRBD2 TRBV5-1 CASSLTAGETGELFF
many 16 TRBJ2-2 TRBD2 TRBV14 CASSSGLAGATGELFF
few 12 TRBJ2-1 . TRBV12-5 CANMATVGEQFF
many 12 TRBJ1-5 . TRBV28 CASSSWGQPQHF
few 15 TRBJ2-3 TRBD2 TRBV28 CASSFVAGGPDTQYF
many 15 TRBJ1-6 . TRBV12-3/TRBV12-4 CASSSSQGGWSPLHF
many 11 TRBJ1-1 . TRBV4-2 CASKRNTEAFF
many 19 TRBJ2-7 TRBD2 TRBV6-1 CASNPPAGGPTPLSYEQYF
many 14 TRBJ2-7 . TRBV6-2/TRBV6-3 CASSYEGGNYEQYF
many 18 TRBJ2-4 . TRBV7-8 CASSLWGARAGAKNIQYF
many 15 TRBJ1-4 TRBD1 TRBV5-5 CASSLEDRAREKLFF
many 15 TRBJ1-2 . TRBV15 CATSRGPDRKSGYTF
many 16 TRBJ2-5 TRBD2 TRBV5-1 CASSVSGINPTETQYF
many 16 TRBJ2-3 TRBD2 TRBV7-7 CASSTGTSGGTDTQYF
many 14 TRBJ1-6 . TRBV28 CASSSGQGNSPLHF
many 17 TRBJ1-4 . TRBV11-2 CASSSASVASRGEKLFF
many 16 TRBJ2-1 . TRBV5-1 CASSLAGLSSYNEQFF
many 14 TRBJ2-5 . TRBV7-6 CASSSKPRGETQYF
. 13 TRBJ2-1 . TRBV2 CASSLSSYNEQFF
many 11 TRBJ2-7 . TRBV3-1 CASTKGYEQYF
many 14 TRBJ1-1 . TRBV5-1 CASSFSTRDTEAFF
few 15 TRBJ1-4 . TRBV6-5 CASSGTGLVNEKLFF
many 12 TRBJ1-6 . TRBV2 CASAGINSPLHF
many 18 TRBJ2-6 TRBD1 TRBV7-9 CASSLPGQGDSGANVLTF
many 13 TRBJ2-7 TRBD1 TRBV29-1 CSVEPRGSYEQYF
many 15 TRBJ2-3 . TRBV7-9 CASSPPFRVGDTQYF
few 17 TRBJ2-2 . TRBV9 CASSVTTGTGGSGELFF
many 14 TRBJ1-1 TRBD1 TRBV29-1 CSGVTGGWNTEAFF
many 16 TRBJ1-2 . TRBV9 CASSPTTGLGHYGYTF
many 13 TRBJ2-5 . TRBV6-1 CASSEVAPETQYF
. 15 TRBJ2-5 . TRBV9 CASSVRRGGVETQYF
many 13 TRBJ2-1 TRBD2 TRBV20-1 CSASSTSGEPKFF
. 14 TRBJ2-3 TRBD2 TRBV7-9 CASRTSGGTDTQYF
few 16 TRBJ2-3 TRBD1 TRBV7-2 CASSWAGTGGADTQYF
many 18 TRBJ2-3 . TRBV7-8 CASSPRALNWASTDTQYF
many 14 TRBJ1-5 . TRBV6-5 CASSLGTSNQPQHF